What follows are 29 T cell receptor beta chains derived from one specimen sequenced in a study of sequential checkpoint blockade in melanoma. Sequencing was performed with immunoSEQ multiplex PCR; in TCRdb, only in-frame clones are kept and a portion is missing. The data contain around 13,000 clones, approximately 78% of them singletons. Regarding treatment: randomized to nivolumab then ipilimumab (arm A) or the reverse (arm B). Sequencing was performed on CD8+ T cells sorted from blood (inferred from file names), taken from a patient given nivolumab and ipilimumab in sequence. The source is a human donor with melanoma.

This clone has more than one count but fewer than ten. The chain recombines TRBV10-3 with TRBJ1-6; 7 bases are shared with TRBD1. J gave up 7 bases and V 7 bases, and 1 base lay outside the gene matches. Per germline, CDR1 ENHRY and CDR2 SYGVKD. CDR3 length equals 12 residues. The CDR3 nucleotides read TGTGCCATCACAGGGGGGAATTCACCCCTCCACTTT. Protein product: CAITGGNSPLHF.

The V gene is TRBV7-9, the J gene TRBJ1-1; 8 bases agree with TRBD1. The germline CDR1 and CDR2 sequences are SEHNR and FQNEAQ (reference sequence). CDR3 length equals 14 residues. With 6 bases clipped from V and 3 bases from J, the junction kept 6 bases outside the gene matches. CDR3 residues: CASSLTGADTEAFF. DNA for the CDR3: TGTGCCAGCAGTTTGACAGGGGCGGACACTGAAGCTTTCTTT.

The chain has TRBV7-2 and TRBJ2-3; maybe TRBD2 (5 bases). Germline loops: CDR1 SGHTA, CDR2 FQGNSA. V shed 4 bases and J shed 6 bases, with 8 bases lying between them. The CDR3 spans 12 residues. The CDR3: CASSWIADTQYF. In nucleotides, the CDR3 is TGTGCCAGCAGCTGGATAGCGGATACGCAGTATTTT.

This chain joins TRBV7-6 and TRBJ2-2; D is possibly TRBD1 (5 bases). Trimming stripped 2 bases from V and 6 bases from J, with 7 bases between. Per the germline V gene, CDR1 is SGHVS and CDR2 is FNYEAQ. The CDR3 sequence is 13 residues long. CDR3 sequence reads: CASSLSRAGELFF. The CDR3 DNA sequence: TGTGCCAGCAGCTTATCCAGGGCCGGGGAGCTGTTTTTT.

This clone has more than one count but fewer than ten. V usage is TRBV14 and J usage is TRBJ2-2; 8 bases map to TRBD2. V shed 8 bases and J 6 bases; nucleotides not matched to a gene: 5. The CDR3 extends over 13 amino acids. Per germline, CDR1 SGHDN and CDR2 FVKESK. The DNA for the CDR3 is TGTGCCAGCCAACCGGGGGGGGCCGGGGAGCTGTTTTTT. Amino acid sequence: CASQPGGAGELFF. Looking up the rest from reference TRBV14 and TRBJ2-2 gives the full variable domain: EAGVTQFPSHSVIEKGQTVTLRCDPISGHDNLYWYRRVMGKEIKFLLHFVKESKQDESGMPNNRFLAERTGGTYSTLKVQPAELEDSGVYFCASQPGGAGELFFGEGSRLTVL.

J is TRBJ2-3 and V is TRBV30, with D possibly TRBD1 on 6 matching bases. The CDR3 extends over 12 amino acids. V lost 5 bases and J lost 4, with 10 bases in between. Germline values: CDR1 GTSNPN, CDR2 SVGIG (reference sequence). In DNA form, the CDR3 reads TGTGCCTGGGAAGCAGGGGCAGATACGCAGTATTTT. Protein product: CAWEAGADTQYF.

The chain uses TRBV30 and TRBJ1-1; TRBD1 might be the D (5 bases). Trimming left V 1 base short and J 3 bases short, with 15 bases between. Germline lookup yields CDR1 GTSNPN and CDR2 SVGIG (reference sequence). There are 15 residues in the CDR3. CDR3 amino acids: CAWSAGTVGDTEAFF. CDR3 nucleotides: TGTGCCTGGAGTGCAGGTACCGTAGGGGACACTGAAGCTTTCTTT.

The rearrangement joins TRBV5-1 to TRBJ1-1; D is unclear. V shed 4 bases and J shed 0 bases, with 16 bases lying between them. The CDR3 runs 16 residues. Germline CDR1 SGHRS, CDR2 YFSETQ. CDR3 in amino acids: CASSGGGSGMNTEAFF. CDR3 DNA: TGCGCCAGCAGCGGCGGCGGGAGTGGGATGAACACTGAAGCTTTCTTT.

This clone was counted a few times. The rearrangement links TRBV25-1 to TRBJ1-4, with 9 bases aligning to TRBD1. Germline V lookup: CDR1 MGHDK, CDR2 SYGVNS. The CDR3 runs to 17 residues. The V gene end was trimmed by 2 bases and the J gene end by 7 bases; junction bases not matched to a gene: 11. CDR3 amino acids: CASSENIGQGIGEKLFF. The CDR3, as DNA: TGTGCCAGCAGTGAAAACATCGGACAGGGGATTGGTGAAAAACTGTTTTTT.

The chain carries TRBV13 and TRBJ2-7, with a possible D match to TRBD2 (6 bases). CDR3 length: 14 amino acids. Germline lookup yields CDR1 PRHDT and CDR2 FYEKMQ (reference sequence). Trimming pared 3 bases from V and 2 bases from J, leaving 11 bases between. The CDR3 reads CASSFGGSPYEQYF. CDR3 DNA sequence: TGTGCCAGCAGCTTCGGGGGTTCGCCCTACGAGCAGTACTTC.

The V and J genes are TRBV6-1 and TRBJ1-1, with unresolved D. The CDR3 spans 16 residues. Trimming removed 1 base from V and 4 bases from J, with 16 bases in between. Germline V gene lookup returns CDR1 MNHNS and CDR2 SASEGT. The CDR3 coding sequence is TGTGCCAGCAGTGAAGGGCCAGCCCTTGGGAGCACTGAAGCTTTCTTT. This sequence encodes CASSEGPALGSTEAFF.

The chain uses TRBV18 and TRBJ1-1; D is unclear. This CDR3 contains 15 residues. Trimming left V 3 bases short and J 0 bases short, with 11 bases between. Germline V gives CDR1 KGHSH, CDR2 LQKENI. The CDR3 coding sequence is TGTGCCAGCTCACCGTCTGGGCAGATGAACACTGAAGCTTTCTTT. This gives the protein CASSPSGQMNTEAFF.

This clone came up a few times. The V call is TRBV7-9, the J call TRBJ2-1; weak D call: TRBD2 (6 bases). Trimming removed 7 bases at V and 9 bases at J, with 16 bases between. CDR3 length equals 13 residues. Germline CDR1 SEHNR, CDR2 FQNEAQ (reference sequence). CDR3 sequence (DNA): TGTGCCAGCACCCGGGAGCTAGACCTTGAGCAGTTCTTC. This sequence encodes CASTRELDLEQFF. The whole variable domain, remainder taken from reference TRBV7-9 and TRBJ2-1, is DTGVSQNPRHKITKRGQNVTFRCDPISEHNRLYWYRQTLGQGPEFLTYFQNEAQLEKSRLLSDRFSAERPKGSFSTLEIQRTEQGDSAMYLCASTRELDLEQFFGPGTRLTVL.

The rearrangement uses TRBV7-3 and TRBJ1-1, with D possibly TRBD1 on 5 matching bases. Trimming removed 5 bases at V and 1 base at J, with 14 bases between. The CDR3 spans 15 residues. Looked up from germline, CDR1 is SGHTA and CDR2 is FQGTGA. Written as DNA, the CDR3 is TGTGCCAGCAGCCCCACGGTGGGGCCGAACACTGAAGCTTTCTTT. Translation gives CASSPTVGPNTEAFF.

The rearrangement joins TRBV27 to TRBJ2-1, with D unclear. Trimming shortened V by 4 bases and J by 6 bases, and 7 bases separated the two germline ends. The germline V gene has CDR1 MNHEY and CDR2 SMNVEV (reference sequence). CDR3 length: 12 amino acids. The CDR3 nucleotides are TGTGCCAGCAGTTCTTCAGGCAATGAGCAGTTCTTC. Translated: CASSSSGNEQFF.

This rearrangement joins TRBV30 to TRBJ2-7; tentatively, D is TRBD2 (6 bases). This CDR3 region has 12 residues. Germline V gives CDR1 GTSNPN, CDR2 SVGIG (reference sequence). Trimming took off 0 bases at V and 6 bases at J, with 9 bases between the two ends. Here the CDR3 reads CAWSVHGGEQYF. CDR3 nucleotides: TGTGCCTGGAGTGTACACGGGGGCGAGCAGTACTTC. Supplemented by reference TRBV30 and TRBJ2-7, the full variable domain reads SQTIHQWPATLVQPVGSPLSLECTVEGTSNPNLYWYRQAAGRGLQLLFYSVGIGQISSEVPQNLSASRPQDRQFILSSKKLLLSDSGFYLCAWSVHGGEQYFGPGTRLTVT.

The table lists this clone with a count of one. This rearrangement joins TRBV15 to TRBJ2-5; TRBD1 matches at 11 bases. The tail of the sequence fits TRBJ2-7 better, so the J call may be wrong. Germline CDR1 reads LNHNV; CDR2 reads YYDKDF (reference sequence). The CDR3 loop spans 14 amino acids. The CDR3 nucleotides read TGTGCCACCGGGGACAGGGGGTTAGTCAACGAGCAGTACTTC. Residues: CATGDRGLVNEQYF.

V is TRBV4-1 and J is TRBJ1-2; the D is unclear. This CDR3 is built from 13 residues. Germline V gene lookup returns CDR1 MGHRA and CDR2 YSYEKL. Between the trimmed V and J ends, which lost 1 base and 6 bases, there was a span of 9 bases. The CDR3: CASSQVERHGYTF. The CDR3 nucleotides are TGCGCCAGCAGCCAAGTGGAGAGGCATGGCTACACCTTC.

The chain is built from TRBV6-6 and TRBJ1-5, with 10 bases identical to TRBD1. The germline V gene has CDR1 MNHNY and CDR2 SVGAGI (reference sequence). This CDR3 has 16 amino acids. The ends lost 2 bases at V and 5 bases at J; junction bases unmatched: 6. The CDR3 DNA sequence: TGTGCCAGCAGTTACGAGACAGGGGGCGAGGATCAGCCCCAGCATTTT. This encodes CASSYETGGEDQPQHF.

This sequence joins TRBV7-9 and TRBJ1-4, with 7 bases lining up with TRBD1. With 6 bases clipped from V and 3 bases from J, the junction kept 1 base outside the gene matches. This CDR3 comprises 13 residues. Germline assignment: CDR1 SEHNR and CDR2 FQNEAQ (reference sequence). The CDR3 sequence is CASRQGANEKLFF. CDR3 in DNA: TGTGCCAGCAGGCAGGGGGCTAATGAAAAACTGTTTTTT.

The V gene is TRBV2, the J gene TRBJ2-6; the match to TRBD1 covers 9 bases. Germline loops: CDR1 SNHLY, CDR2 FYNNEI. J gave up 7 bases and V 4 bases, and 5 bases lay outside the gene matches. CDR3 length: 15 residues. The CDR3 DNA follows: TGTGCCAGCAGTGGGGGACAGGGAGCTGCCAACGTCCTGACTTTC. Its translation: CASSGGQGAANVLTF.

This clone has only a few counts. The J gene is TRBJ2-7, the V gene TRBV19; the match to TRBD2 covers 9 bases. Trimming took 6 bases from V and 4 from J; bases not matched to a gene: 4. CDR3 length: 13 amino acids. Germline-derived CDR1 and CDR2 are LNHDA and SQIVND (reference sequence). The CDR3 is CASSTLAGYEQYF. For the CDR3, the DNA is TGTGCCAGTAGCACCCTAGCGGGATACGAGCAGTACTTC.

The genes are TRBV4-3 and TRBJ2-1; 10 nucleotides align to TRBD1. The CDR3 contains 15 residues. CDR1 and CDR2 from the germline V gene are LGHNA and YSLEER. V trimming: 4 bases; J trimming: 2 bases; junction bases outside the gene matches: 2. This chain's CDR3 is CASSPTGGAYNEQFF. The CDR3 bases are TGCGCCAGCAGCCCGACAGGGGGCGCCTACAATGAGCAGTTCTTC.

The chain recombines TRBV6-6 with TRBJ2-3; D unresolved. V shed 5 bases and J shed 6 bases, with 18 bases lying between them. The germline gives CDR1 MNHNY, CDR2 SVGAGI (reference sequence). The CDR3 runs to 15 residues. The DNA of the CDR3 is TGTGCCAGCAGTACAGCCCCGAACCCCGTTGATACGCAGTATTTT. It is translated as CASSTAPNPVDTQYF.

The chain recombines TRBV27 with TRBJ2-1; 9 nucleotides agree with TRBD1. CDR3 size: 15 residues. V dropped 6 bases and J dropped 2; count of bases not matched to a gene: 5. Germline CDR1 is MNHEY and CDR2 is SMNVEV (reference sequence). The CDR3, as DNA: TGTGCCAGCAGAATGGACAGGGGAGCCTACAATGAGCAGTTCTTC. It specifies CASRMDRGAYNEQFF.

The chain combines TRBV25-1 with TRBJ1-1; D remains ambiguous. This CDR3 region has 13 residues. CDR1 is MGHDK and CDR2 is SYGVNS in the germline V gene. Between the trimmed V and J ends, which lost 4 bases and 1 base, there was a span of 7 bases. CDR3 sequence reads: CASSVSENTEAFF. The CDR3 DNA reads TGTGCCAGCAGTGTATCAGAGAACACTGAAGCTTTCTTT.

This chain uses TRBV4-3 with TRBJ2-7; 8 bases fit TRBD2. The junction had 8 bases not matched to a gene; V was cut back by 4 bases and J by 0 bases. Germline V CDR1 and CDR2: LGHNA, YSLEER. The CDR3 sequence is 16 residues long. The CDR3 region is CASSREAGEPSYEQYF. CDR3 bases: TGCGCCAGCAGCCGAGAAGCGGGGGAACCCTCCTACGAGCAGTACTTC.

In its sample, this clone was seen a few times. The chain joins TRBV7-9 to TRBJ2-7; a weak D match, TRBD1 (6 bases). CDR1 is SEHNR and CDR2 is FQNEAQ in the germline V gene (reference sequence). With 4 bases removed from V and 3 bases from J, the gap between germline ends came to 19 bases. This CDR3 is 16 amino acids long. CDR3 DNA sequence: TGTGCCAGCAGCTACCTAGGGACAACCCATAACTACGAGCAGTACTTC. Translated: CASSYLGTTHNYEQYF.

The chain combines TRBV6-6 with TRBJ2-7; 8 bases map to TRBD2. Germline trimming cut 2 bases from V and 8 bases from J; bases unmatched to any gene: 8. The CDR3 is 14 amino acids. Germline V gene sequence: CDR1 MNHNY, CDR2 SVGAGI (reference sequence). This CDR3 is CASSYGGGPYQQYF. The CDR3 bases are TGTGCCAGCAGTTACGGCGGGGGGCCTTACCAGCAGTACTTC.